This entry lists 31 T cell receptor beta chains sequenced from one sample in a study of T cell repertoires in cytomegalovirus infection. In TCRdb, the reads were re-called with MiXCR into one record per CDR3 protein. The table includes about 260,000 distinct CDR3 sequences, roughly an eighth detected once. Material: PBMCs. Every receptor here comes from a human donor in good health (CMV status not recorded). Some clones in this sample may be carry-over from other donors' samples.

The CDR3 sequence is CASSVGLLREGNGYTF. CDR3 in DNA: TGTGCCAGCAGCGTAGGTTTGTTGAGGGAAGGTAATGGCTACACCTTC. This chain links TRBV9 with TRBJ1-2, with no clear D. Germline CDR1 is SGDLS and CDR2 is YYNGEE. V shed 0 bases and J shed 6 bases, with 18 bases lying between them. The CDR3 has 16 residues.

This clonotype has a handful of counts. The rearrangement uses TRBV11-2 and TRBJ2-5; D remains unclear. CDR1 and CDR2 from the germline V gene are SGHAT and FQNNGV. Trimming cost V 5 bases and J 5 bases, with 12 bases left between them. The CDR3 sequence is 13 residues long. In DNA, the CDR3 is TGTGCCAGCAGCCTAAACCCCTGGGAGACCCAGTACTTC. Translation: CASSLNPWETQYF. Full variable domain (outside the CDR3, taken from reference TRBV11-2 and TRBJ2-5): EAGVAQSPRYKIIEKRQSVAFWCNPISGHATLYWYQQILGQGPKLLIQFQNNGVVDDSQLPKDRFSAERLKGVDSTLKIQPAKLEDSAVYLCASSLNPWETQYFGPGTRLLVL.

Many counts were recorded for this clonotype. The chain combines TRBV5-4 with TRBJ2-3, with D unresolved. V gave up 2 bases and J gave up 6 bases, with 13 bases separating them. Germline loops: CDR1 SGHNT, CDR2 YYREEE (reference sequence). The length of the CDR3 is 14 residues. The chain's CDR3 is CASSFGPHEDTQYF. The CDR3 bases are TGTGCCAGCAGCTTCGGGCCCCACGAGGATACGCAGTATTTT.

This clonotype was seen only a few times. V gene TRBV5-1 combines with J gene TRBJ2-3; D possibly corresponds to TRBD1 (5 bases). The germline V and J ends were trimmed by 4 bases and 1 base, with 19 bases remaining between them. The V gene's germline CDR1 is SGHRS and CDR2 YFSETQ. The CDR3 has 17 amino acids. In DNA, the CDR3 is TGCGCCAGCAGCGGGGCGGTCTCTGTCACACGCACAGATACGCAGTATTTT. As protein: CASSGAVSVTRTDTQYF.

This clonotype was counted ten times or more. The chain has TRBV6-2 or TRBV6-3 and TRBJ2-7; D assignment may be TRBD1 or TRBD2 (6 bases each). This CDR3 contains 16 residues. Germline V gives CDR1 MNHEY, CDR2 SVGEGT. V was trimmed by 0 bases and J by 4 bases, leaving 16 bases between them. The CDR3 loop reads CASSYSNRGPVYEQYF. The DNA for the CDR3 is TGTGCCAGCAGTTACTCGAACCGGGGGCCTGTTTACGAGCAGTACTTC.

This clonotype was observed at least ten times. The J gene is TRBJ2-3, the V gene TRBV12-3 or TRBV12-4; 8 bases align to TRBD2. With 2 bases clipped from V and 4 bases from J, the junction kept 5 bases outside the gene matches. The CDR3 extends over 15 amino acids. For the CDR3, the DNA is TGTGCCAGCAGTTTAAACCAGCGGGGGTCAGATACGCAGTATTTT. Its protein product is CASSLNQRGSDTQYF.

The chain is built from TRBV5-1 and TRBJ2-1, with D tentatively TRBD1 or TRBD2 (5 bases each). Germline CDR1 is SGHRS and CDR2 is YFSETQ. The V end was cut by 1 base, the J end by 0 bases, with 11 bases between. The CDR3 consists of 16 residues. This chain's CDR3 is CASSLWAGSSYNEQFF. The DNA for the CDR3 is TGCGCCAGCAGCTTGTGGGCAGGGAGCTCCTACAATGAGCAGTTCTTC.

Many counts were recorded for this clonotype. CDR3 in DNA: TGTGCCAGCAGTTCCAGGGGGCGGAAAACTGAAGCTTTCTTT. Its translation: CASSSRGRKTEAFF. V and J are TRBV28 and TRBJ1-1, with 8 bases fitting TRBD1. Trimming removed 4 bases from V and 5 bases from J; junction bases left unmatched: 6. The CDR3 is made up of 14 amino acids. The germline CDR1 and CDR2 sequences are MDHEN and SYDVKM.

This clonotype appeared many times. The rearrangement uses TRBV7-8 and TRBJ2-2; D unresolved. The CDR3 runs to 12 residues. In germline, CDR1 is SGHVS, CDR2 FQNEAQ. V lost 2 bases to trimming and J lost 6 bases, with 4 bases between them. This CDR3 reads CASSLNAGELFF. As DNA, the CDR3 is TGTGCCAGCAGCTTAAACGCCGGGGAGCTGTTTTTT.

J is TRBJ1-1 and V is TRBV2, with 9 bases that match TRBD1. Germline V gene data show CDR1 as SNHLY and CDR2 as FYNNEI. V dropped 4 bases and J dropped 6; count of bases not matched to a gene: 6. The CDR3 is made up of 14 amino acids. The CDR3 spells CASSGDRDFPEAFF. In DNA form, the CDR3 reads TGTGCCAGCAGTGGGGACAGGGATTTCCCTGAAGCTTTCTTT.

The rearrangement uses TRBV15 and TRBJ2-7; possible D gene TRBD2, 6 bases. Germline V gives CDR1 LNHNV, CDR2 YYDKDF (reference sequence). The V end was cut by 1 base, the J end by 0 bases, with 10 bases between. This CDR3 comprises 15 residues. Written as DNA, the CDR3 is TGTGCCACCAGCAGAGCTGGGGGGAGCTCCTACGAGCAGTACTTC. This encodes CATSRAGGSSYEQYF.

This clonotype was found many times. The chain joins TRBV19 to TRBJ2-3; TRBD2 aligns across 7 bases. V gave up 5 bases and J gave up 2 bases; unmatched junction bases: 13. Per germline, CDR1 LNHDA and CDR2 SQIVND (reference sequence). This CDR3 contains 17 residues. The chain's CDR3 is CASSGSGNLPNTDTQYF. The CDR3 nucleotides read TGTGCCAGTAGTGGAAGCGGGAACCTCCCGAACACAGATACGCAGTATTTT.

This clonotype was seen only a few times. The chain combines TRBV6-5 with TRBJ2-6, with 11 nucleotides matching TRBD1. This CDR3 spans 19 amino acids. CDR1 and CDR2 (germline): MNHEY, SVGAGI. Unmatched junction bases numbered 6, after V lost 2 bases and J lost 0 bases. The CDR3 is CASSYTTGTGGSGANVLTF. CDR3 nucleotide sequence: TGTGCCAGCAGTTACACGACCGGGACAGGGGGCTCTGGGGCCAACGTCCTGACTTTC.

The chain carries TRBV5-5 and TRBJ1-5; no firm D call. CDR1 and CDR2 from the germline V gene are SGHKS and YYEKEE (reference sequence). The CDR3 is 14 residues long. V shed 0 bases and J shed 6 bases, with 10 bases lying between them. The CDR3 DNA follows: TGTGCCAGCAGCTTGGGGGCCCTTAGTCAGCCCCAGCATTTT. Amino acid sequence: CASSLGALSQPQHF.

CDR3 DNA: TGTGCCAGCAGTGAGACAGGGAATTTGTCTGGCTACACCTTC. Its protein product is CASSETGNLSGYTF. This chain connects TRBV12-3 or TRBV12-4 to TRBJ1-2; 7 bases fit TRBD1. Trimming took 5 bases from V and 7 from J; bases not matched to a gene: 10. The CDR3 has 14 amino acids.

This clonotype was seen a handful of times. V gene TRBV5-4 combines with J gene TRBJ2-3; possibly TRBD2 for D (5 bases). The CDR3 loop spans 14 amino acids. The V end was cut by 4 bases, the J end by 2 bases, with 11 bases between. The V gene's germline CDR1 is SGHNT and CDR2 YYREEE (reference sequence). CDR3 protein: CASSIERFTDTQYF. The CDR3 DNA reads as TGTGCCAGCAGCATCGAGCGGTTCACAGATACGCAGTATTTT. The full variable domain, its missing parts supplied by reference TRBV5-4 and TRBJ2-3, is ETGVTQSPTHLIKTRGQQVTLRCSSQSGHNTVSWYQQALGQGPQFIFQYYREEENGRGNFPPRFSGLQFPNYSSELNVNALELDDSALYLCASSIERFTDTQYFGPGTRLTVL.

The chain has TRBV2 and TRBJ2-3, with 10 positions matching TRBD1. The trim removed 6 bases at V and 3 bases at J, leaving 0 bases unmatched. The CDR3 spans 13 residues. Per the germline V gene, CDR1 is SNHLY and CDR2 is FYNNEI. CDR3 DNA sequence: TGTGCCAGCAGGGGACAGGGGACAGATACGCAGTATTTT. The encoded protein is CASRGQGTDTQYF.

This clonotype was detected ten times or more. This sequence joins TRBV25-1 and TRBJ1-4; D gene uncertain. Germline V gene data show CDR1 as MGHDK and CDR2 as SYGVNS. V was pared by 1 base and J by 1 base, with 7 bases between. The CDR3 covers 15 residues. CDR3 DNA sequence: TGTGCCAGCAGTGAATTTGGGAAAACTAATGAAAAACTGTTTTTT. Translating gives CASSEFGKTNEKLFF.

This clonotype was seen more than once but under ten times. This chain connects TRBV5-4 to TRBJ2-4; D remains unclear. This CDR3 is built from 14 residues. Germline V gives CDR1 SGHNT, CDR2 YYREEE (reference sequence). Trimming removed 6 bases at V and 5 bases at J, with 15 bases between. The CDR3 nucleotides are TGTGCCAGCACCACCCTTCAGGAAGAAAACATTCAGTACTTC. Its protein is CASTTLQEENIQYF.

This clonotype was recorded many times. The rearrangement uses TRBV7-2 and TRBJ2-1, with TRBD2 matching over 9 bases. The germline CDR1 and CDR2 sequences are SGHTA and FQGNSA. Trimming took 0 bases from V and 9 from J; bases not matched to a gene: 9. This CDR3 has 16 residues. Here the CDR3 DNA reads TGTGCCAGCAGCTTAGCTCCCGGGACTAGCTCGGGTGAGCAGTTCTTC. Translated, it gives CASSLAPGTSSGEQFF.

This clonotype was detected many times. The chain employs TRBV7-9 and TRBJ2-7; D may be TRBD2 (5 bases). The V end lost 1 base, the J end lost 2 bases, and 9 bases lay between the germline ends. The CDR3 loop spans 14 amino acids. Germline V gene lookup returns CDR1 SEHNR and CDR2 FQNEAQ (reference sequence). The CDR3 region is CASSLVGRTYEQYF. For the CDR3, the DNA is TGTGCCAGCAGCTTAGTAGGGAGAACCTACGAGCAGTACTTC. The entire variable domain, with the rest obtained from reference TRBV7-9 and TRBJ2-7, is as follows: DTGVSQNPRHKITKRGQNVTFRCDPISEHNRLYWYRQTLGQGPEFLTYFQNEAQLEKSRLLSDRFSAERPKGSFSTLEIQRTEQGDSAMYLCASSLVGRTYEQYFGPGTRLTVT.

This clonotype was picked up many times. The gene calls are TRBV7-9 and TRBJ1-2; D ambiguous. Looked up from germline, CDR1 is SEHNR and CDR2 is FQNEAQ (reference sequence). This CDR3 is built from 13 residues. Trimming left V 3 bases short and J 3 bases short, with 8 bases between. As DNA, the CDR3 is TGTGCCAGCAGCTTTCTCAGCGACTATGGCTACACCTTC. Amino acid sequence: CASSFLSDYGYTF.

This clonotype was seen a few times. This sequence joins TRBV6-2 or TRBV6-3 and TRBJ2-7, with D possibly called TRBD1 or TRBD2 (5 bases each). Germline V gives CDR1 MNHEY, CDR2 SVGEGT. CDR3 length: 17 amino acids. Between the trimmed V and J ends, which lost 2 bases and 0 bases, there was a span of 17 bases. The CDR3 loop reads CASSYGLGDLVSYEQYF. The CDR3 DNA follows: TGTGCCAGCAGTTACGGTCTGGGGGACCTCGTCTCCTACGAGCAGTACTTC.

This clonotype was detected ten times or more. CDR3 nucleotide sequence: TGTGCCAGCAGCCCCCGGAGCGGGCAGGTGAATGAGCAGTTCTTC. The encoded protein is CASSPRSGQVNEQFF. V gene TRBV7-3 combines with J gene TRBJ2-1, with a weak D call TRBD2 (6 bases). The length of the CDR3 is 15 residues. Trimming removed 5 bases at V and 7 bases at J, with 18 bases between. Germline V gene data show CDR1 as SGHTA and CDR2 as FQGTGA.

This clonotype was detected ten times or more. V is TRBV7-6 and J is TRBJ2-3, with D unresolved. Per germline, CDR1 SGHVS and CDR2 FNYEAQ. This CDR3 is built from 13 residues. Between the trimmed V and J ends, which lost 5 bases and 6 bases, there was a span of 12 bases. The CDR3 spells CASSPRTADTQYF. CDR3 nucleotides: TGTGCCAGCAGCCCTCGGACCGCGGATACGCAGTATTTT.

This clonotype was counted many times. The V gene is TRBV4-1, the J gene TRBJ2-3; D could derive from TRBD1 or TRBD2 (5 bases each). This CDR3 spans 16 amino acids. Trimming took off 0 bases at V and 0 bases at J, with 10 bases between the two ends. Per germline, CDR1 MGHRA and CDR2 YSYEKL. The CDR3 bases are TGCGCCAGCAGCCAAGACGGGACCCCGAGCACAGATACGCAGTATTTT. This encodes CASSQDGTPSTDTQYF.

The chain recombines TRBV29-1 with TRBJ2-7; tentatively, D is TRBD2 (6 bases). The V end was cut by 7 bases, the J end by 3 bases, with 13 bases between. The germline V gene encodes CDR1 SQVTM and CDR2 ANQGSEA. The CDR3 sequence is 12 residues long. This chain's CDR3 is CSAGLSSYEQYF. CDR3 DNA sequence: TGCAGCGCGGGACTCTCCAGCTACGAGCAGTACTTC.

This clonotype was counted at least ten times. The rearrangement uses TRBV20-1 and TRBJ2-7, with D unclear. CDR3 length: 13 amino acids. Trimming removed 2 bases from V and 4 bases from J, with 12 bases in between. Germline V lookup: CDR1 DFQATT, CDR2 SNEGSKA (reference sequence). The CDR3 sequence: CSARSPFGYEQYF. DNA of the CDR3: TGCAGTGCTAGATCCCCTTTTGGGTACGAGCAGTACTTC.

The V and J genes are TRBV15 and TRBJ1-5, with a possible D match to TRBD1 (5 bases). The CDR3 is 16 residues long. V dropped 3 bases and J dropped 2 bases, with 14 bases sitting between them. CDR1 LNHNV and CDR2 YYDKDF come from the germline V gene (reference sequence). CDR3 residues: CATSREGLGGNQPQHF. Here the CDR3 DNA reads TGTGCCACCAGCAGGGAGGGGCTGGGGGGCAATCAGCCCCAGCATTTT.

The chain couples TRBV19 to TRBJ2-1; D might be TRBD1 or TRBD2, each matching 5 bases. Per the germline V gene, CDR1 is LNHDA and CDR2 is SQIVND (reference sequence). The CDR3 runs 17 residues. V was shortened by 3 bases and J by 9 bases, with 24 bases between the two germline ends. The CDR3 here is CASSIPRPGRPVGEQFF. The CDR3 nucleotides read TGTGCCAGTAGTATTCCTCGCCCGGGACGGCCGGTTGGTGAGCAGTTCTTC. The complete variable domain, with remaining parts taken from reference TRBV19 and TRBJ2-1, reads DGGITQSPKYLFRKEGQNVTLSCEQNLNHDAMYWYRQDPGQGLRLIYYSQIVNDFQKGDIAEGYSVSREKKESFPLTVTSAQKNPTAFYLCASSIPRPGRPVGEQFFGPGTRLTVL.

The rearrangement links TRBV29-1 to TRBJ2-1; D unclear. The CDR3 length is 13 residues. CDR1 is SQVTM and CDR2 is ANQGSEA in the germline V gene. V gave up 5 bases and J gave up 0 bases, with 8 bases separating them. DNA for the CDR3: TGCAGCGTTCTCCGTCCCTCCTACAATGAGCAGTTCTTC. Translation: CSVLRPSYNEQFF.